This is a list of T cell receptor beta chains from one sample in a study of cytomegalovirus exposure and HLA in healthy donors. Sequencing used immunoSEQ multiplex PCR; TCRdb keeps in-frame clones, though not all of them. Of about 200,000 clones in the sample, 83% were seen once. Sequenced sample: PBMCs. The receptors were sampled from a woman younger than 30 in good health and CMV-seronegative. Both conserved end residues are trimmed from each CDR3. Each record gives: V gene, clone size, CDR3 protein. Expanded clones get a size class; other rows say once, few or many, or leave the size out.

V gene: TRBV30; clone size: -; CDR3 protein: AWRDPRGQHNSPLH
V gene: TRBV4-2; clone size: -; CDR3 protein: ASSQDQREETQY
V gene: TRBV11-1; clone size: few; CDR3 protein: ASSLYDRNTEAF
V gene: TRBV5-1; clone size: once; CDR3 protein: ASSLGPGQGDFSNQPQH
V gene: TRBV28; clone size: -; CDR3 protein: ASSAGGNQPQH
V gene: TRBV27; clone size: -; CDR3 protein: ARRDCLGEQY
V gene: TRBV27; clone size: -; CDR3 protein: ASSLQGARGNTIY
V gene: TRBV19; clone size: -; CDR3 protein: ASTQGRGSNQPQH
V gene: TRBV15; clone size: -; CDR3 protein: ATSPEGRQASGGYT
V gene: TRBV6-6; clone size: -; CDR3 protein: ASSSGGDNQPQH
V gene: TRBV6-5; clone size: -; CDR3 protein: ASSYSKSRAKNIQY
V gene: TRBV6-5; clone size: -; CDR3 protein: ASSYQGMGTEAF
V gene: TRBV2; clone size: once; CDR3 protein: ASSEGVGMTGGGNGYT
V gene: TRBV6-5; clone size: -; CDR3 protein: ASSYDRERGYT
V gene: TRBV19; clone size: -; CDR3 protein: ASSIGGSGTAYEQY